These 32 T cell receptor beta chains share one sample of origin, sequenced in a study of CD8 T cells in ankylosing spondylitis. TCRdb independently ran MiXCR on the 5' RACE reads; one entry per CDR3 protein. The sample lists approximately 300,000 distinct CDR3 sequences; 6.5% to 10% were seen once. Regarding the study as a whole: Characteristic, it appeared, of ankylosing spondylitis blood was a TCR beta motif of roughly 8 highly homologous variants.

Their recognized antigens are unknown. Specimen: blood, either unsorted or a sorted T cell fraction (not recorded which). The receptors shown here come from a male donor with ankylosing spondylitis.

At least ten counts were recorded for this clonotype. The V and J genes are TRBV4-1 and TRBJ2-7, with D uncertain. Germline values: CDR1 MGHRA, CDR2 YSYEKL. With 0 bases removed from V and 4 bases from J, the gap between germline ends came to 22 bases. The CDR3 loop spans 18 amino acids. The CDR3 region is CASSQDLRSRTTLYEQYF. In DNA form, the CDR3 reads TGCGCCAGCAGCCAAGATTTAAGGAGCAGGACCACCTTGTACGAGCAGTACTTC.

This sequence joins TRBV10-3 and TRBJ2-7; D is possibly TRBD1 or TRBD2 (5 bases each). CDR1 and CDR2 (germline): ENHRY, SYGVKD. There are 15 residues in the CDR3. V was trimmed by 4 bases and J by 0 bases, leaving 13 bases between them. The CDR3: CAISGRDASSYEQYF. The CDR3 DNA sequence: TGTGCCATCAGTGGCCGGGACGCCAGCTCCTACGAGCAGTACTTC.

This clonotype was seen only a few times. The rearrangement links TRBV12-3 or TRBV12-4 to TRBJ1-5; D is perhaps TRBD1 (5 bases). The CDR3 sequence is 13 residues long. Trimming pared 5 bases from V and 4 bases from J, leaving 9 bases between. As DNA, the CDR3 is TGTGCCAGCAGTAAGGGGAGAAATCAGCCCCAGCATTTT. The encoded protein is CASSKGRNQPQHF.

The genes are TRBV5-4 and TRBJ2-2, with D maybe TRBD1 (6 bases). Trimming removed 4 bases at V and 8 bases at J, with 12 bases between. Germline V gene lookup returns CDR1 SGHNT and CDR2 YYREEE (reference sequence). The CDR3 is made up of 13 amino acids. CDR3 in DNA: TGTGCCAGCAGCACAGGGTGGATTGGGGAGCTGTTTTTT. Translation: CASSTGWIGELFF. Using reference TRBV5-4 and TRBJ2-2 for the parts outside the CDR3, the full variable domain is ETGVTQSPTHLIKTRGQQVTLRCSSQSGHNTVSWYQQALGQGPQFIFQYYREEENGRGNFPPRFSGLQFPNYSSELNVNALELDDSALYLCASSTGWIGELFFGEGSRLTVL.

V gene TRBV2 combines with J gene TRBJ2-1; TRBD2 agrees at 7 bases. CDR3 size: 13 residues. Germline V gene lookup returns CDR1 SNHLY and CDR2 FYNNEI. J lost 1 base, V lost 8 bases, and 2 bases had no gene match. This chain's CDR3 is CASVGGSYNEQFF. In nucleotides, the CDR3 is TGTGCCAGCGTGGGGGGGTCCTACAATGAGCAGTTCTTC.

The chain has TRBV10-3 and TRBJ2-7, with 9 bases fitting TRBD2. The germline gives CDR1 ENHRY, CDR2 SYGVKD. This CDR3 is 15 amino acids long. V lost 6 bases to trimming and J lost 2 bases; unmatched junction nucleotides: 8. CDR3 DNA: TGTGCCATCAGGGAGACTAGCGGAACACCCTACGAGCAGTACTTC. Its translation is CAIRETSGTPYEQYF.

The rearrangement uses TRBV7-9 and TRBJ1-2; D unclear. V was pared by 5 bases and J by 4 bases, with 17 bases between. Germline V CDR1 and CDR2: SEHNR, FQNEAQ (reference sequence). This CDR3 comprises 15 residues. The DNA for the CDR3 is TGTGCCAGCAGCCACTCTCCTAGAAGGAGCTATGGCTACACCTTC. Translating gives CASSHSPRRSYGYTF.

This clonotype was counted between two and nine times. This chain uses TRBV27 with TRBJ1-6; TRBD1 might be the D (6 bases). The CDR3 spans 14 residues. CDR1 is MNHEY, CDR2 SMNVEV, per germline (reference sequence). The V and J ends lost 5 bases and 10 bases respectively, with 15 bases between them. The CDR3: CASSHGQSGSPLHF. CDR3 in DNA: TGTGCCAGCAGTCACGGACAGTCAGGGTCACCCCTCCACTTT.

This clonotype was detected many times. The V gene is TRBV29-1, the J gene TRBJ2-3; the match to TRBD1 covers 9 bases. The V gene end was trimmed by 7 bases and the J gene end by 5 bases; junction bases not matched to a gene: 7. The CDR3 is 13 residues long. In germline, CDR1 is SQVTM, CDR2 ANQGSEA. CDR3 DNA: TGCAGCGCCGGACAGGGGCAGGGAGATACGCAGTATTTT. It encodes CSAGQGQGDTQYF.

Details on this clonotype: Relative to the germline gene, one junction end is altered; a read error may explain this. The chain employs TRBV24-1 and TRBJ2-3, with TRBD2 matching over 8 bases. CDR1 is KGHDR, CDR2 SFDVKD, per germline. This CDR3 has 16 residues. The CDR3 spells CATCDFRRGGTDTQYF. The DNA for the CDR3 is TGTGCCACCTGTGATTTTAGGCGGGGGGGCACAGATACGCAGTATTTT.

This clonotype was recorded many times. V and J are TRBV5-1 and TRBJ2-3; 9 bases agree with TRBD2. CDR3 length: 15 amino acids. The germline gives CDR1 SGHRS, CDR2 YFSETQ. Trimming took 4 bases from V and 1 from J; bases not matched to a gene: 4. The CDR3 is CASSPSGAGTDTQYF. CDR3 DNA sequence: TGCGCCAGCAGCCCTAGCGGGGCGGGCACAGATACGCAGTATTTT.

This chain joins TRBV7-3 and TRBJ2-1; D may be TRBD2 (5 bases). Germline CDR1 SGHTA, CDR2 FQGTGA. Trimming stripped 5 bases from V and 5 bases from J, with 13 bases between. The CDR3 covers 14 residues. CDR3 protein: CASSPQTTNNEQFF. Written as DNA, the CDR3 is TGTGCCAGCAGCCCTCAGACTACTAACAATGAGCAGTTCTTC.

This clonotype was detected only a few times. The chain joins TRBV15 to TRBJ2-2; D perhaps matches TRBD2 (5 bases). Germline values: CDR1 LNHNV, CDR2 YYDKDF (reference sequence). The CDR3 extends over 17 amino acids. Trimming pared 0 bases from V and 4 bases from J, leaving 15 bases between. The CDR3 region is CATSRDLGQAGTGELFF. The CDR3 DNA reads as TGTGCCACCAGCAGAGATCTCGGGCAGGCGGGCACCGGGGAGCTGTTTTTT.

The sample holds a few counts of this clonotype. The rearrangement links TRBV15 to TRBJ2-1; D not certain. The V gene lost 0 bases and the J gene lost 10 bases, with 13 bases spanning the gap. The CDR3 sequence is 14 residues long. The germline V gene encodes CDR1 LNHNV and CDR2 YYDKDF (reference sequence). The CDR3 bases are TGTGCCACCAGCAGAGATGGTTCTCTAGAGGAGCAGTTCTTC. It yields the protein CATSRDGSLEEQFF.

This clonotype showed up just a few times. J is TRBJ2-7 and V is TRBV6-1; 9 bases map to TRBD1. CDR1 is MNHNS, CDR2 SASEGT, per germline. The CDR3 totals 15 residues. The ends lost 4 bases at V and 6 bases at J; junction bases unmatched: 10. The CDR3 loop reads CASSAGTGSVLEQYF. CDR3 bases: TGTGCCAGCAGTGCCGGGACAGGGTCGGTTCTCGAGCAGTACTTC.

The gene calls are TRBV3-1 and TRBJ1-1; TRBD1 matches 8 bases. The V and J ends lost 3 bases and 10 bases, in that order; junction bases with no gene match: 10. Germline V gene lookup returns CDR1 LGHDT and CDR2 YNNKEL (reference sequence). This CDR3 is 14 amino acids long. CDR3 amino acids: CASSQTTGAQGAFF. In nucleotides, the CDR3 is TGTGCCAGCAGCCAGACGACAGGGGCCCAAGGAGCTTTCTTT. Combining the CDR3 with reference TRBV3-1 and TRBJ1-1 gives the whole variable domain DTAVSQTPKYLVTQMGNDKSIKCEQNLGHDTMYWYKQDSKKFLKIMFSYNNKELIINETVPNRFSPKSPDKAHLNLHINSLELGDSAVYFCASSQTTGAQGAFFGQGTRLTVV.

This chain joins TRBV7-2 and TRBJ2-1, with 11 bases lining up with TRBD2. Trimming at V came to 2 bases and at J to 8 bases, leaving 5 bases not matched to a gene. The CDR3 is made up of 15 amino acids. Germline values: CDR1 SGHTA, CDR2 FQGNSA. The CDR3: CASSLRLAGFDEQFF. The CDR3 nucleotides read TGTGCCAGCAGCTTAAGACTAGCGGGATTCGATGAGCAGTTCTTC.

The chain combines TRBV5-1 with TRBJ2-4; 10 bases align to TRBD2. Germline CDR1 is SGHRS and CDR2 is YFSETQ. With 4 bases clipped from V and 6 bases from J, the junction kept 13 bases outside the gene matches. The CDR3 is 17 residues long. The CDR3 nucleotides read TGCGCCAGCAGCCCCCGATCGATAGCGGGAGGCGGAAACATTCAGTACTTC. Translating gives CASSPRSIAGGGNIQYF.

The gene calls are TRBV10-3 and TRBJ2-7, with D unresolved. The germline V gene has CDR1 ENHRY and CDR2 SYGVKD. The CDR3 runs to 11 residues. V dropped 3 bases and J dropped 5 bases, with 5 bases sitting between them. The CDR3 loop reads CAISDGHEQYF. DNA of the CDR3: TGTGCCATCAGTGATGGGCACGAGCAGTACTTC.

In this sample, this clonotype turned up a few times. The chain recombines TRBV5-1 with TRBJ2-1; possibly TRBD1 for D (6 bases). CDR3 length: 17 amino acids. V dropped 3 bases and J dropped 8 bases, with 24 bases sitting between them. In germline, CDR1 is SGHRS, CDR2 YFSETQ. The CDR3 sequence: CASSSEGVSAALYEQFF. As DNA, the CDR3 is TGCGCCAGCAGCTCCGAGGGGGTTAGCGCAGCGCTCTATGAGCAGTTCTTC. Drawing the rest from reference TRBV5-1 and TRBJ2-1, the complete variable domain is KAGVTQTPRYLIKTRGQQVTLSCSPISGHRSVSWYQQTPGQGLQFLFEYFSETQRNKGNFPGRFSGRQFSNSRSEMNVSTLELGDSALYLCASSSEGVSAALYEQFFGPGTRLTVL.

The table lists this clonotype with many counts. The rearrangement uses TRBV5-1 and TRBJ2-1; D tentatively fits TRBD1 or TRBD2 (5 bases each). Trimming removed 4 bases at V and 8 bases at J, with 19 bases between. Germline V gene lookup returns CDR1 SGHRS and CDR2 YFSETQ. This CDR3 region has 15 residues. The CDR3 protein is CASSTGIWGIDEQFF. The CDR3 region has the DNA TGCGCCAGCAGCACGGGGATCTGGGGGATAGATGAGCAGTTCTTC.

This clonotype showed up many times. The rearrangement links TRBV27 to TRBJ1-5; D not certain. Germline lookup yields CDR1 MNHEY and CDR2 SMNVEV (reference sequence). The CDR3 totals 18 residues. The V and J ends lost 5 bases and 2 bases respectively, with 22 bases between them. This chain's CDR3 is CASSPRFPGPTGNQPQHF. The CDR3 bases are TGTGCCAGCAGTCCCCGGTTTCCAGGCCCCACGGGCAATCAGCCCCAGCATTTT.

The J gene is TRBJ2-1, the V gene TRBV5-1; 8 bases are shared with TRBD1. V gave up 3 bases and J gave up 7 bases; unmatched junction bases: 12. The CDR3 has 16 residues. Per the germline V gene, CDR1 is SGHRS and CDR2 is YFSETQ. The CDR3 spells CASSSAVGQGTNEQFF. CDR3 coding DNA: TGCGCCAGCAGCTCCGCCGTCGGACAGGGTACGAATGAGCAGTTCTTC. Based on the CDR3 plus reference TRBV5-1 and TRBJ2-1, the full variable domain is KAGVTQTPRYLIKTRGQQVTLSCSPISGHRSVSWYQQTPGQGLQFLFEYFSETQRNKGNFPGRFSGRQFSNSRSEMNVSTLELGDSALYLCASSSAVGQGTNEQFFGPGTRLTVL.

This clonotype was seen more than once but under ten times. The V gene is TRBV12-3 or TRBV12-4, the J gene TRBJ1-1; 7 bases are a match to TRBD1. The CDR3 is 11 residues long. Losses at the gene ends were 6 bases for V and 7 bases for J; bases not matched to a gene: 2. CDR3 loop: CASRGTVEAFF. The CDR3 coding sequence is TGTGCCAGCAGGGGGACAGTTGAAGCTTTCTTT.

At least ten counts were recorded for this clonotype. This rearrangement joins TRBV6-5 to TRBJ1-4; D call uncertain. Germline V lookup: CDR1 MNHEY, CDR2 SVGAGI. This CDR3 is built from 14 residues. With 4 bases removed from V and 4 bases from J, the gap between germline ends came to 10 bases. CDR3 DNA: TGTGCCAGCAGTTTAGGCATCTTTAATGAAAAACTGTTTTTT. This translates into CASSLGIFNEKLFF.

This clonotype was observed at least ten times. The gene calls are TRBV3-1 and TRBJ2-7; no definite D call. The CDR3 is 15 residues long. With 0 bases removed from V and 2 bases from J, the gap between germline ends came to 11 bases. The germline gives CDR1 LGHDT, CDR2 YNNKEL (reference sequence). In DNA, the CDR3 is TGTGCCAGCAGCCAAGACTTGGTAGTGACCTACGAGCAGTACTTC. Translation: CASSQDLVVTYEQYF.

This clonotype was picked up a small number of times. The rearrangement uses TRBV6-5 and TRBJ1-1, with D hard to call. The CDR3 length is 14 residues. Germline V gene sequence: CDR1 MNHEY, CDR2 SVGAGI. V was shortened by 6 bases and J by 5 bases, with 16 bases between the two germline ends. CDR3 DNA: TGTGCCAGCAGATACCAGGAGTTCAGTACTGAAGCTTTCTTT. Its protein product is CASRYQEFSTEAFF.

V gene TRBV13 combines with J gene TRBJ1-2; D might be TRBD1 (5 bases). This CDR3 spans 14 amino acids. V was trimmed by 4 bases and J by 8 bases, leaving 17 bases between them. Germline V CDR1 and CDR2: PRHDT, FYEKMQ (reference sequence). The CDR3 coding sequence is TGTGCCAGCAGCTGGGGCCAGGCGCTGGAGGGCTACACCTTC. It is translated as CASSWGQALEGYTF.

This clonotype has a handful of counts. The genes are TRBV5-1 and TRBJ1-2; no reliable D call. V lost 7 bases to trimming and J lost 1 base, with 14 bases between them. CDR3 length: 14 residues. Germline lookup yields CDR1 SGHRS and CDR2 YFSETQ. The CDR3 reads CASSRGMDNYGYTF. The CDR3 DNA reads TGCGCCAGCTCCCGGGGAATGGATAACTATGGCTACACCTTC.

This clonotype was observed at least ten times. The J gene is TRBJ2-1, the V gene TRBV12-5; the D is unclear. CDR1 is LGHNT, CDR2 FRNRAP, per germline. The V end was cut by 7 bases, the J end by 4 bases, with 5 bases between. The CDR3 covers 11 residues. CDR3 sequence reads: CASAQYNEQFF. The CDR3 bases are TGTGCTAGTGCCCAATACAATGAGCAGTTCTTC. Looking up the rest from reference TRBV12-5 and TRBJ2-1 gives the full variable domain: DARVTQTPRHKVTEMGQEVTMRCQPILGHNTVFWYRQTMMQGLELLAYFRNRAPLDDSGMPKDRFSAEMPDATLATLKIQPSEPRDSAVYFCASAQYNEQFFGPGTRLTVL.

The sample holds a few counts of this clonotype. The chain employs TRBV15 and TRBJ2-3, with TRBD1 matching over 7 bases. In germline, CDR1 is LNHNV, CDR2 YYDKDF (reference sequence). The CDR3 is made up of 15 amino acids. J was trimmed by 3 bases and V by 5 bases; bases with no gene match: 8. The chain's CDR3 is CATSSYEGATDTQYF. The CDR3 nucleotides read TGTGCCACCAGCTCGTATGAGGGGGCTACAGATACGCAGTATTTT.

The sample holds many counts of this clonotype. The genes are TRBV6-2 or TRBV6-3 and TRBJ1-2; D not certain. V was cut by 10 bases and J by 2 bases, with 11 bases left in between. The CDR3 is made up of 12 amino acids. The germline V gene encodes CDR1 MNHEY and CDR2 SVGEGT. The CDR3 DNA reads TGTGCCACCACGGACGGGAACTATGGCTACACCTTC. Residues: CATTDGNYGYTF.